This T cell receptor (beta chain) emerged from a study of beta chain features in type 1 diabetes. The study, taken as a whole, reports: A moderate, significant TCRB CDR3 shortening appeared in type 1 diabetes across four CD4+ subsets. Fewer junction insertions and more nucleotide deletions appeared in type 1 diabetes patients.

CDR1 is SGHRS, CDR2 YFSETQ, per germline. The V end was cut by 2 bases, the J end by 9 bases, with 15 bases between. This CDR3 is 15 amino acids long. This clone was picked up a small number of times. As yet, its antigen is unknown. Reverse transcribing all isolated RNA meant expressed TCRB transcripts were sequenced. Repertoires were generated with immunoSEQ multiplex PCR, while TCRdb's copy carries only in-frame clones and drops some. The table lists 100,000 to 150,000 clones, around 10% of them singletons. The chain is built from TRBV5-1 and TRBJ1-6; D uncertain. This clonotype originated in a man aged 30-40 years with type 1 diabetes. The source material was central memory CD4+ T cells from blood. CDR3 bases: TGCGCCAGCAGCTTTAAGGGCGGCGGGGTTTCACCCCTCCACTTT. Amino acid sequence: CASSFKGGGVSPLHF.